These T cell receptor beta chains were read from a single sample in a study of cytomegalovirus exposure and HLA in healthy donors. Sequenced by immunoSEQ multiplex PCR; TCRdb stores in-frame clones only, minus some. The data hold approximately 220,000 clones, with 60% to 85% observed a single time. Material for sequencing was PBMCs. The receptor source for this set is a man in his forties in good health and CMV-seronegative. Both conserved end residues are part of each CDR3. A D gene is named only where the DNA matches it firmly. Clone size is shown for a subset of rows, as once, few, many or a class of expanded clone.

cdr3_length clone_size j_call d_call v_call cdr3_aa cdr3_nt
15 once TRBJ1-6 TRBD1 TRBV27 CASSTPGQGNSPLHF TGTGCCAGCAGTACACCGGGACAGGGAAATTCACCCCTCCACTTT
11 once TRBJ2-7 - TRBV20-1 CSAMTANEQYF TGCAGTGCTATGACAGCTAACGAGCAGTACTTC
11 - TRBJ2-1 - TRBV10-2 CASRGYNEQFF TGCGCCAGCCGGGGGTACAATGAGCAGTTCTTC
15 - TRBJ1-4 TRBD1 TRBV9 CASSDRTGAGEKLFF TGTGCCAGCAGCGACAGGACAGGGGCGGGTGAAAAACTGTTTTTT
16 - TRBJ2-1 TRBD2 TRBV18 CASSPPSGRTYNEQFF TGTGCCAGCTCACCACCTAGCGGGAGGACCTACAATGAGCAGTTCTTC
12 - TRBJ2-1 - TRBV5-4 CASSLGGNEQFF TGTGCCAGCAGCTTGGGAGGGAATGAGCAGTTCTTC
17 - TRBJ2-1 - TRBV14 CASSPPGGEGGLVNRFF TGTGCCAGCAGCCCGCCCGGGGGCGAGGGGGGGCTTGTAAATAGGTTCTTC
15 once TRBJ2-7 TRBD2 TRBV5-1 CASSRPGTSSVEQYF TGCGCCAGCAGCCGTCCCGGGACTAGTTCAGTCGAGCAGTACTTC
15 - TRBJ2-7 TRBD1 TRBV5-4 CASSRSGTGAHEQYF TGTGCCAGCAGCCGCTCCGGGACAGGGGCCCACGAGCAGTACTTC
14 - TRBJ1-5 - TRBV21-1 CASYPEGADQPQHF TGTGCCAGCTACCCCGAGGGGGCTGATCAGCCCCAGCATTTT
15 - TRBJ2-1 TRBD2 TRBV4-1 CASSQSGTSYNEQFF TGCGCCAGCAGCCAAAGCGGGACCTCCTACAATGAGCAGTTCTTC
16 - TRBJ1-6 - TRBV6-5 CASSSLGTSPNSPLHF TGTGCCAGCAGTTCACTCGGGACAAGTCCTAATTCACCCCTCCACTTT
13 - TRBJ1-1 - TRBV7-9 CASSPGQNTEAFF TGTGCCAGCAGCCCCGGACAGAACACTGAAGCTTTCTTT
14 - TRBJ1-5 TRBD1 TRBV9 CASSGTGGDQPQHF TGTGCCAGCAGCGGGACAGGGGGCGATCAGCCCCAGCATTTT
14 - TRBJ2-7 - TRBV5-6 CASSLASSWYEQYF TGTGCCAGCAGCTTGGCGTCTAGTTGGTACGAGCAGTACTTC
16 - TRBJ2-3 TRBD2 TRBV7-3 CASSWGLAGALDTQYF TGTGCCAGCAGCTGGGGACTAGCGGGAGCATTAGATACGCAGTATTTT
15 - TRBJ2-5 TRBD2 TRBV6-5 CASSYSGLARETQYF TGTGCCAGCAGTTACTCGGGACTAGCGAGAGAGACCCAGTACTTC
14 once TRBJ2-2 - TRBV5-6 CASSLQSYTGELFF TGTGCCAGCAGCTTACAATCCTACACCGGGGAGCTGTTTTTT